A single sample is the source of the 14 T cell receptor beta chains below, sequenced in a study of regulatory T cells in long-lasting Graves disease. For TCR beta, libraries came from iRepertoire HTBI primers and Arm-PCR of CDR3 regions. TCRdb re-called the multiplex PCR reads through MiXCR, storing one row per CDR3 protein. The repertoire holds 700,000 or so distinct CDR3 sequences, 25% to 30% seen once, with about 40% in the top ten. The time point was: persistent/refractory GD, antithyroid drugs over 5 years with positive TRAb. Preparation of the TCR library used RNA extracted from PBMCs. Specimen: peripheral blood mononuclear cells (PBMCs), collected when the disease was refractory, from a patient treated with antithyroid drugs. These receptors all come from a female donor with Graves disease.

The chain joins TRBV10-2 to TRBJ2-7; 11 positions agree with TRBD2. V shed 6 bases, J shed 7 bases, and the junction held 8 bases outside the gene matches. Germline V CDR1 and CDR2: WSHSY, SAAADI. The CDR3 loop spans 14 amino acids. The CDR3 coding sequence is TGCGCCAGCAGGGTAGCGGGAGGGAGCGGTGAGCAGTACTTC. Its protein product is CASRVAGGSGEQYF.

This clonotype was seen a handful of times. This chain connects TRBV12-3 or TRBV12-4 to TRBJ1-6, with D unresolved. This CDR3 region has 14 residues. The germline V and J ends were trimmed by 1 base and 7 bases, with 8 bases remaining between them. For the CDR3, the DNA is TGTGCCAGCAGTTTAGTAGGGCTGAATTCACCCCTCCACTTT. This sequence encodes CASSLVGLNSPLHF.

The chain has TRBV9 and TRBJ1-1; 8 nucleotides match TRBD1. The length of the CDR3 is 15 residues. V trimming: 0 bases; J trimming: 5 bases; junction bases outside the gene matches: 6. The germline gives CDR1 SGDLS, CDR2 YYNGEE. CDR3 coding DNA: TGTGCCAGCAGCGTAGATAACAGGGGGATGACTGAAGCTTTCTTT. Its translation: CASSVDNRGMTEAFF.

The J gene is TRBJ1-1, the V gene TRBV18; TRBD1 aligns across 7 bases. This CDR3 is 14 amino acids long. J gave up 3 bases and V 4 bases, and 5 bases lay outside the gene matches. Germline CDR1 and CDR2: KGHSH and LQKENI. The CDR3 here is CASSQRGPDTEAFF. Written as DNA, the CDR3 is TGTGCCAGCTCACAGAGGGGGCCGGACACTGAAGCTTTCTTT.

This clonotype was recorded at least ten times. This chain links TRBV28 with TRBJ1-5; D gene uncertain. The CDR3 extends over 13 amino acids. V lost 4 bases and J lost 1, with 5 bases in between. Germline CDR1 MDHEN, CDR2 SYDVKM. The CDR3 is CASSSASNQPQHF. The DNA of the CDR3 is TGTGCCAGCAGTTCGGCCAGCAATCAGCCCCAGCATTTT. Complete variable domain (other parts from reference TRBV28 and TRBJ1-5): DVKVTQSSRYLVKRTGEKVFLECVQDMDHENMFWYRQDPGLGLRLIYFSYDVKMKEKGDIPEGYSVSREKKERFSLILESASTNQTSMYLCASSSASNQPQHFGDGTRLSIL.

For the CDR3, the DNA is TGCAGTGCTAGTTTACTAGCGGGAGCCAACGAGCAGTACTTC. As protein: CSASLLAGANEQYF. The rearrangement links TRBV20-1 to TRBJ2-7, with 11 bases identical to TRBD2. The V gene's germline CDR1 is DFQATT and CDR2 SNEGSKA (reference sequence). The CDR3 is made up of 14 amino acids. V lost 3 bases and J lost 5; bases outside the gene matches: 6.

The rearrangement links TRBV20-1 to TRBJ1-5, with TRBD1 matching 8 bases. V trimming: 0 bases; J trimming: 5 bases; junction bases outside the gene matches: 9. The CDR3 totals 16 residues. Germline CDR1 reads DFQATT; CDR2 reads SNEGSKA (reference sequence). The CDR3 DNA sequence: TGCAGTGCTAGAGAGACAGGGGTTGGTAGGTATCAGCCCCAGCATTTT. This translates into CSARETGVGRYQPQHF.

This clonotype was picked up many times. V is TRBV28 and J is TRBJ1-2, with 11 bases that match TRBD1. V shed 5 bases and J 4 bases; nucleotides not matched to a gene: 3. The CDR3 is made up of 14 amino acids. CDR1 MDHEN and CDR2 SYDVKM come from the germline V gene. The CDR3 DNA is TGTGCCAGCAGTCCCGGGACAGGGGGCTATGGCTACACCTTC. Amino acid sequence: CASSPGTGGYGYTF.

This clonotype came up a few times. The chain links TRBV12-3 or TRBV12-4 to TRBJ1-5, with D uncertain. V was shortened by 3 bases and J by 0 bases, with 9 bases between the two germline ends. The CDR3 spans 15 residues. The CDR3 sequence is CASSFLSYSNQPQHF. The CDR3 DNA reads TGTGCCAGCAGTTTTCTCAGTTATAGCAATCAGCCCCAGCATTTT.

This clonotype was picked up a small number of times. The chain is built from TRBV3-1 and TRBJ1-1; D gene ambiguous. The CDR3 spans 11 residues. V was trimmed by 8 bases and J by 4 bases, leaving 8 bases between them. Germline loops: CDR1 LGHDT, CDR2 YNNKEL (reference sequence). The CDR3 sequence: CASGRTTEAFF. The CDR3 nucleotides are TGTGCCAGCGGCCGAACCACTGAAGCTTTCTTT.

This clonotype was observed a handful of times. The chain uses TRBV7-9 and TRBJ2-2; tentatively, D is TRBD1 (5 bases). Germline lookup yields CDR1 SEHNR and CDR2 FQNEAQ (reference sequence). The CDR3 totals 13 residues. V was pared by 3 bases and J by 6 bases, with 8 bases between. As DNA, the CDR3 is TGTGCCAGCAGCTTGACAGTCCCCGGGGAGCTGTTTTTT. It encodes CASSLTVPGELFF.

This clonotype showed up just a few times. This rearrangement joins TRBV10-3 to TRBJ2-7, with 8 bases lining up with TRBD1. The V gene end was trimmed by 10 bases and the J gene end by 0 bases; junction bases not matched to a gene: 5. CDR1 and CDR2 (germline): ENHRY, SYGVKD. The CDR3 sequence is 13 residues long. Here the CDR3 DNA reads TGTGCCACCAGGACAGGGAACTCCTACGAGCAGTACTTC. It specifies CATRTGNSYEQYF.

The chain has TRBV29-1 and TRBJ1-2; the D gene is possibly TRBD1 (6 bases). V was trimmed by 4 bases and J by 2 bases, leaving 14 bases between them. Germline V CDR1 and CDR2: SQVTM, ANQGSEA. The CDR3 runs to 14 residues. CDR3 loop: CSVVFGGVNYGYTF. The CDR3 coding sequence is TGCAGCGTTGTATTTGGGGGCGTGAACTATGGCTACACCTTC.

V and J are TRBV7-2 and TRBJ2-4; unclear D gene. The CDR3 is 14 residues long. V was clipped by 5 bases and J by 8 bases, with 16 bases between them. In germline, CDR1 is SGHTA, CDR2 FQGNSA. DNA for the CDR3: TGTGCCAGCAGCGTAAGCAGTGGGTCGGACATTCAGTACTTC. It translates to CASSVSSGSDIQYF.